The T cell receptor (beta chain) under discussion was sequenced for a study of T-cell memory formation after mild COVID-19. V lost 6 bases and J 10 bases, leaving 18 bases between the germline ends. The CDR3 is made up of 13 amino acids. The germline V gene has CDR1 MGHRA and CDR2 YSYEKL. Study outcomes and limitations: The study found contracting CD4+ clones mainly in CM and EM and contracting CD8+ clones in EMRA.

Via MiXCR, TCRdb re-called the 5' RACE reads, giving one row per CDR3 protein. Here the sample spans some 300,000 distinct CDR3 sequences, 20% to 25% being singletons. In the case of this clonotype: Its cognate antigen is unknown.

Sequencing input: PBMCs or a T cell subset sorted from them (not recorded which). The clonotype was recovered from a man younger than 35 who had mild COVID-19 (a few samples of this study predate the infection). Cell type and time point are not known. This rearrangement joins TRBV4-1 to TRBJ1-2; perhaps TRBD1 as D (6 bases). CDR3 sequence reads: CASSGGGAEIYTF. The DNA for the CDR3 is TGCGCCAGCAGTGGGGGCGGGGCCGAAATCTACACCTTC.